One sample yielded the 23 T cell receptor beta chains listed below, sequenced in a study of read filtering for tumor transcriptome and immune sequencing (TCRdb year 2020). The sequencing machine was an Illumina HiSeq 4000. TCR libraries were constructed from approximately 390 ng RNA using the Immunoverse kit, and molecular barcoded adaptors covering alpha/delta and beta/gamma chains were employed. In TCRdb, the public reads were trimmed at Q25 with fastp and aligned with MiXCR, with productive beta chains retained. Rows with one shared CDR3 protein collapse into an entry with the most common genes and DNA. This sample gives tens of thousands of distinct CDR3 sequences in total; roughly an eighth of them show up just once. Around 66% of the sample is in the top ten clones. The sequenced sample consisted of a population of CD138-negative cells sorted from bone marrow. The meaning of the sample's cell subset or site label: bone marrow mononuclear cells depleted of CD138+ plasma/myeloma cells by negative magnetic selection. The receptors here all came from a donor at least 40 years old with multiple myeloma.

This clonotype occurred many times. The rearrangement uses TRBV20-1 and TRBJ2-1; D remains ambiguous. The CDR3 spans 13 residues. The ends were cut back, 5 bases at V and 3 bases at J, with 11 bases in the middle. The germline V gene encodes CDR1 DFQATT and CDR2 SNEGSKA (reference sequence). In nucleotides, the CDR3 is TGCAGTGCTCGAGGACCCCTCTACAATGAGCAGTTCTTC. It codes for CSARGPLYNEQFF.

J is TRBJ2-7 and V is TRBV5-1, with TRBD2 identical over 7 bases. Germline assignment: CDR1 SGHRS and CDR2 YFSETQ. V lost 4 bases, J lost 2 bases, and 6 bases stayed unmatched. The CDR3 consists of 14 residues. The CDR3, as DNA: TGCGCCAGCAGCCGCGGACTAGAAACCTACGAGCAGTACTTC. It yields the protein CASSRGLETYEQYF.

This clonotype was recorded a few times. Just one base apart from a much larger clone, this may be a read error. J is TRBJ2-1 and V is TRBV5-6; D gene uncertain. Per germline, CDR1 SGHDT and CDR2 YYEEEE. The CDR3 spans 15 residues. The CDR3 is CASSFRALSYNVQFF. As DNA, the CDR3 is TGTGCCAGCAGCTTCCGGGCCCTCTCCTACAATGTGCAGTTCTTC.

For this clonotype: With a much larger clone just one base away, this may be a read error. The V and J genes are TRBV7-2 and TRBJ1-4; perhaps TRBD1 as D (6 bases). In germline, CDR1 is SGHTA, CDR2 FQGNSA. The CDR3 totals 12 residues. In DNA form, the CDR3 reads TGTGCCAGCAGCTACAGGGATGAAAAACTGTCTTTT. Translation gives CASSYRDEKLSF.

This clonotype was counted many times. The rearrangement links TRBV5-1 to TRBJ1-5; D is possibly TRBD1 (5 bases). The V end was cut by 5 bases, the J end by 0 bases, with 12 bases between. Germline V gene data show CDR1 as SGHRS and CDR2 as YFSETQ. The CDR3 is 15 amino acids. The CDR3 is CASRIGADSNQPQHF. CDR3 sequence (DNA): TGCGCCAGCAGGATCGGGGCAGATAGCAATCAGCCCCAGCATTTT.

Notes on this clonotype: Since a much larger clone is just one base distant, this may be a read error. V and J are TRBV29-1 and TRBJ1-5; D not resolved. CDR3 length: 13 residues. The germline CDR1 and CDR2 sequences are SQVTM and ANQGSEA. The CDR3 loop reads CSVTADPAEPRHF. DNA for the CDR3: TGCAGCGTTACCGCTGACCCCGCGGAGCCCCGGCATTTT.

There are a few counts of this clonotype. Given a much more abundant clone one base away, this may be a read error. This chain connects TRBV6-6 to TRBJ2-3; the match to TRBD2 covers 7 bases. CDR3 length: 14 residues. The germline V gene has CDR1 MNHNY and CDR2 SVGAGI (reference sequence). CDR3 DNA sequence: TGTGCCAGCAGTCCCGGGACTACCGTAGATACGCGGTATTTT. This codes for CASSPGTTVDTRYF.

Many counts were recorded for this clonotype. The gene calls are TRBV28 and TRBJ2-7; tentatively, D is TRBD1 (6 bases). Germline loops: CDR1 MDHEN, CDR2 SYDVKM. V lost 7 bases and J lost 4, with 14 bases in between. The CDR3 is 13 amino acids. The CDR3 loop is CASNPGVDYEQYF. Written as DNA, the CDR3 is TGTGCCAGCAACCCAGGGGTGGATTACGAGCAGTACTTC.

This clonotype was counted ten times or more. The chain uses TRBV10-3 and TRBJ2-6, with D perhaps matching TRBD1 (5 bases). CDR3 length: 19 amino acids. Germline CDR1 is ENHRY and CDR2 is SYGVKD. V was clipped by 1 base and J by 0 bases, with 16 bases between them. In nucleotides, the CDR3 is TGTGCCATCAGTGAGTTATGGAGCTCCAGGGTCTCTGGGGCCAACGTCCTGACTTTC. This translates into CAISELWSSRVSGANVLTF.

The table lists this clonotype with many counts. This rearrangement joins TRBV7-2 to TRBJ2-5; 9 nucleotides match TRBD1. The ends lost 4 bases at V and 5 bases at J; junction bases unmatched: 5. The CDR3 length is 14 residues. Germline CDR1 reads SGHTA; CDR2 reads FQGNSA. The CDR3 loop reads CASSSGQGWETQYF. The DNA for the CDR3 is TGTGCCAGCAGCTCCGGACAGGGGTGGGAGACCCAGTACTTC.

This clonotype showed up just a few times. Given a much more abundant clone one base away, this may be a read error. The CDR3 nucleotides read TGTGCCAGCAGCTTAAGCCCGTGGGACAGGGGTTGGTATGGCTGCACCTTC. Encoded protein: CASSLSPWDRGWYGCTF. The chain joins TRBV7-9 to TRBJ1-2; TRBD1 matches at 10 bases. The CDR3 contains 17 residues. In germline, CDR1 is SEHNR, CDR2 FQNEAQ (reference sequence).

This clonotype was observed at least ten times. V usage is TRBV20-1 and J usage is TRBJ1-2; 7 bases fit TRBD1. V lost 0 bases to trimming and J lost 4 bases; unmatched junction nucleotides: 8. Per the germline V gene, CDR1 is DFQATT and CDR2 is SNEGSKA (reference sequence). This CDR3 is built from 15 residues. CDR3 nucleotides: TGCAGTGCTAGAGATCAACAGGGGCTGCCCTATGGCTACACCTTC. This encodes CSARDQQGLPYGYTF.

This clonotype was seen at least ten times. The CDR3 is CASSEMASGRAGELFF. CDR3 in DNA: TGCGCCAGCAGTGAGATGGCTAGCGGGAGGGCCGGGGAGCTGTTTTTT. J is TRBJ2-2 and V is TRBV10-1; TRBD2 matches at 12 bases. Germline V CDR1 and CDR2: WNHNN, SYGVQD (reference sequence). This CDR3 has 16 residues. V lost 2 bases to trimming and J lost 6 bases; unmatched junction nucleotides: 4.

The rearrangement uses TRBV28 and TRBJ1-2; D possibly corresponds to TRBD1 (6 bases). V shed 4 bases and J shed 3 bases, with 15 bases lying between them. From germline, CDR1 is MDHEN and CDR2 SYDVKM. The CDR3 contains 15 residues. The CDR3, as DNA: TGTGCCAGCAGTTCCCCGGGTCCAGGGGACTATGGCTACACCTTC. Protein sequence: CASSSPGPGDYGYTF.

This clonotype has ten or more counts. The rearrangement joins TRBV11-2 to TRBJ2-3; 11 bases agree with TRBD2. The CDR3 totals 18 residues. Looked up from germline, CDR1 is SGHAT and CDR2 is FQNNGV. Trimming took 4 bases from V and 2 from J; bases not matched to a gene: 11. In DNA form, the CDR3 reads TGTGCCAGCAGCTCGTGGAGAGGGACTAGCGGCTCCACAGATACGCAGTATTTT. This gives the protein CASSSWRGTSGSTDTQYF.

This clonotype was seen ten or more times. The J gene is TRBJ2-2, the V gene TRBV29-1; D is perhaps TRBD1 (6 bases). The CDR3 is made up of 15 amino acids. Trimming stripped 6 bases from V and 0 bases from J, with 14 bases between. CDR1 is SQVTM and CDR2 is ANQGSEA in the germline V gene. The CDR3: CSVQLNRANTGELFF. DNA for the CDR3: TGCAGCGTCCAACTAAACAGGGCGAACACCGGGGAGCTGTTTTTT.

This clonotype has ten or more counts. The chain uses TRBV5-1 and TRBJ2-1, with 10 bases aligning to TRBD1. The CDR3 is 15 amino acids. Trimming removed 2 bases from V and 8 bases from J; junction bases left unmatched: 7. The V gene's germline CDR1 is SGHRS and CDR2 YFSETQ. Here the CDR3 DNA reads TGCGCCAGCAGCTTCCGGGACAGGGGAATCGATGAGCAGTTCTTC. Protein: CASSFRDRGIDEQFF.

This clonotype has ten or more counts. This rearrangement joins TRBV15 to TRBJ2-1, with TRBD2 matching 15 bases. The CDR3 loop spans 18 amino acids. Germline V gene sequence: CDR1 LNHNV, CDR2 YYDKDF (reference sequence). Trimming took 2 bases from V and 4 from J; bases not matched to a gene: 6. In nucleotides, the CDR3 is TGTGCCACCAGCAGAAGAACCGGGACTAGCGGGAGGTACAATGAGCAGTTCTTC. Amino acids: CATSRRTGTSGRYNEQFF. Full variable domain (remainder filled in from reference TRBV15 and TRBJ2-1): DAMVIQNPRYQVTQFGKPVTLSCSQTLNHNVMYWYQQKSSQAPKLLFHYYDKDFNNEADTPDNFQSRRPNTSFCFLDIRSPGLGDTAMYLCATSRRTGTSGRYNEQFFGPGTRLTVL.

The table lists this clonotype with many counts. V gene TRBV6-5 combines with J gene TRBJ2-1, with 11 bases identical to TRBD1. The germline gives CDR1 MNHEY, CDR2 SVGAGI. Trimming cost V 5 bases and J 4 bases; bases outside gene matches: 7. CDR3 length equals 16 residues. CDR3 amino acids: CASSRTGGASYNEQFF. CDR3 DNA: TGTGCCAGCAGTCGGACAGGGGGCGCATCTTACAATGAGCAGTTCTTC.

This clonotype was counted at least ten times. This chain connects TRBV6-6 to TRBJ2-7; the D call may be TRBD1 or TRBD2 (6 bases each). CDR3 length equals 16 residues. The germline V and J ends were trimmed by 0 bases and 2 bases, with 14 bases remaining between them. CDR1 is MNHNY and CDR2 is SVGAGI in the germline V gene (reference sequence). The CDR3 DNA is TGTGCCAGCAGTTACTCGATAGGACGGGGGCCCTACGAGCAGTACTTC. Translated, it gives CASSYSIGRGPYEQYF.

This clonotype was found a few times. No conserved phenylalanine or tryptophan ends this CDR3, so it is likely a read error. V and J are TRBV7-9 and TRBJ2-7, with D possibly being TRBD1 (6 bases). The V and J ends lost 8 bases and 2 bases respectively, with 13 bases between them. Germline lookup yields CDR1 SEHNR and CDR2 FQNEAQ (reference sequence). The CDR3 is made up of 13 amino acids. Here the CDR3 reads CASSRDTTYEQYS. The DNA for the CDR3 is TGTGCCAGCTCCCGGGACACCACCTACGAGCAGTACTCC.

This clonotype was counted a few times. V is TRBV29-1 and J is TRBJ2-3; 11 bases align to TRBD2. Germline lookup yields CDR1 SQVTM and CDR2 ANQGSEA. V lost 6 bases and J lost 1; bases outside the gene matches: 21. The CDR3 sequence is 20 residues long. CDR3 sequence: CSVGVSVAGGPSRGTDTQYF. DNA of the CDR3: TGCAGCGTCGGCGTGTCGGTAGCGGGAGGGCCCTCGAGGGGCACAGATACGCAGTATTTT.

By sample share, this clonotype is medium-sized (0.01 to 0.1%). The CDR3 here is CASSLQAGGRNEQFF. CDR3 nucleotide sequence: TGTGCCAGCAGTTTACAAGCGGGAGGGAGGAATGAGCAGTTCTTC. This chain joins TRBV27 and TRBJ2-1; 10 nucleotides align to TRBD2. After removal of 2 bases from V and 7 bases from J, the junction contained 5 bases not matched to a gene. There are 15 residues in the CDR3. The germline V gene has CDR1 MNHEY and CDR2 SMNVEV (reference sequence).